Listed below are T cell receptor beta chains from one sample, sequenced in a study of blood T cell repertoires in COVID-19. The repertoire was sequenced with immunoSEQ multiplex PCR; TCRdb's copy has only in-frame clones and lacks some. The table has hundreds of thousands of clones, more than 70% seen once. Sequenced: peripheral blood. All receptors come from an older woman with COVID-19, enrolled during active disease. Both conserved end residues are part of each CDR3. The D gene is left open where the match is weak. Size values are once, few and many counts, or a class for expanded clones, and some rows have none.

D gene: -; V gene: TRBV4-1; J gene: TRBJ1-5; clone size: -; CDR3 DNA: TGCGCCAGCAGCCAAGAGGGGCAGGTACAGCATTTT; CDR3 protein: CASSQEGQVQHF
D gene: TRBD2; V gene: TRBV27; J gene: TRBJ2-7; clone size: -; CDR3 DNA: TGTGCCAGCAGTTTTGGGGGGGGAACCTACGAGCAGTACTTC; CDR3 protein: CASSFGGGTYEQYF
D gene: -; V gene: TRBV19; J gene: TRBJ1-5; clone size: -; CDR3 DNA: TGTGCCAGTAGTCGCGATACTAAACAGCCCCAGCATTTT; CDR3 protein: CASSRDTKQPQHF
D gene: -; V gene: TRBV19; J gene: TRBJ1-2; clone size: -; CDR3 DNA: TGTGCCAGTAGTATATTATCGGGATGGGGTGACGGATATGGCTACACCTTC; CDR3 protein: CASSILSGWGDGYGYTF
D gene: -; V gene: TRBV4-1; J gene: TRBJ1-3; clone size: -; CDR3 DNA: TGCGCCAGCAGCCAAGTAGGGACTCGACGCTCTGGAAACACCATATATTTT; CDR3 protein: CASSQVGTRRSGNTIYF
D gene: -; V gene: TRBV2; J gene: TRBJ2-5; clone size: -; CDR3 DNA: TGTGCCAACAGGGTTTTGATTACTGGGACCCAGTACTTC; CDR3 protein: CANRVLITGTQYF
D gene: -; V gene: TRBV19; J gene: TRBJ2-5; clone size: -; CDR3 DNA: TGTGCCAGTCGCGGACAACAAGAGACCCAGTACTTC; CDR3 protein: CASRGQQETQYF
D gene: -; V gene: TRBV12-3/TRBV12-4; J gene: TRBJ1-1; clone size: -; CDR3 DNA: TGTGCCAGCAGTTTTCAGGGTAACACTGAAGCTTTCTTT; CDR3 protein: CASSFQGNTEAFF
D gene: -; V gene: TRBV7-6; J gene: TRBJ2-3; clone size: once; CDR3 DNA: TGTGCCAGCAGTTCCGGGACATCCTTCACAGATACGCAGTATTTT; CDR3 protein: CASSSGTSFTDTQYF
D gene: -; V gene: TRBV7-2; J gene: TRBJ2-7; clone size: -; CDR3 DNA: TGTGCCAGCAGCTTAGTCGGTGGCGGGGGCGCCTACGAGCAGTACTTC; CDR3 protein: CASSLVGGGGAYEQYF
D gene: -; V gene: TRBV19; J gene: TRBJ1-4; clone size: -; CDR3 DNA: TGTGCCAGTAAGCCCCAGGCTGCGGGTGAGGAAAAACTGTTTTTT; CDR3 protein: CASKPQAAGEEKLFF
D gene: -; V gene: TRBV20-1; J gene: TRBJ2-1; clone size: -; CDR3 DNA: TGCAGTGCCCGACTCATGAGGGAGCAGTTCTTC; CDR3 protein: CSARLMREQFF
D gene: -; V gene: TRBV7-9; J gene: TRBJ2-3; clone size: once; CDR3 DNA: TGTGCCAGCAGCTTTATGGGGGCTGAAGATACGCAGTATTTT; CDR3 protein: CASSFMGAEDTQYF
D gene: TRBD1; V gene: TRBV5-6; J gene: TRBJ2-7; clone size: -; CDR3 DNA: TGTGCCAGCAGCCCCGGGACAGGGACGTACGAGCAGTACTTC; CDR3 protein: CASSPGTGTYEQYF
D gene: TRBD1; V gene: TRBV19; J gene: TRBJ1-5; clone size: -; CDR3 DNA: TGTGCCAGTATAGGAGTGGACAGGCTCTATCAGCCCCAGCATTTT; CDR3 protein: CASIGVDRLYQPQHF
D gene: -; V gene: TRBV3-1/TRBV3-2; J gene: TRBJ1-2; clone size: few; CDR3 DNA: TGTGCCAGCAGCCTGGGGAGGGTCGGCGGCTACACCTTC; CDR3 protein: CASSLGRVGGYTF
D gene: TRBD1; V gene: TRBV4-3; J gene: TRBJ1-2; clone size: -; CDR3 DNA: TGCGCCAGCGGTCGACAGGGGGAAGGCTATGGCTACACCTTC; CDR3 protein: CASGRQGEGYGYTF
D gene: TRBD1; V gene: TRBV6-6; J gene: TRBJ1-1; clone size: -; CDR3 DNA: TGTGCCAGCAGTATAAACGGACAGGTGAACACTGAAGCTTTCTTT; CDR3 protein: CASSINGQVNTEAFF
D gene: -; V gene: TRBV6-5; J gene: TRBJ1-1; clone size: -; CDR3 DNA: TGTGCCAGCAGTTACTCATCGGGTAAGGACACTGAAGCTTTCTTT; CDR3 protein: CASSYSSGKDTEAFF
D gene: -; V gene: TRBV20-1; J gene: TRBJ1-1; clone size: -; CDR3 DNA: TGCAGTGCTAGTAAACAGTTAGACACTGAAGCTTTCTTT; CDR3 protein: CSASKQLDTEAFF
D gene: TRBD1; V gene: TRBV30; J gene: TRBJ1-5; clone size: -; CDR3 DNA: TGTGCCTGGAGCGAGGGACAGGCGAATCCGCCCCAGCATTTT; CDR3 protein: CAWSEGQANPPQHF
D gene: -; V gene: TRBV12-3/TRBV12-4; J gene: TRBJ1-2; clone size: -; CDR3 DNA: TGTGCCAGCAGTTACAGGTACTATGGCTACACCTTC; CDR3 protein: CASSYRYYGYTF
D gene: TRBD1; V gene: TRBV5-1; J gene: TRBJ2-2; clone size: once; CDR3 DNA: TGCGCCAGCAGCTCGGCCGGACAGGGACACACCGGGGAGCTGTTTTTT; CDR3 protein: CASSSAGQGHTGELFF
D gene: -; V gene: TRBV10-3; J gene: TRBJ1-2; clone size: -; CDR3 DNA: TGTGCCATCAATACTCAGGGAGGGGACTATGGCTACACCTTC; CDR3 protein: CAINTQGGDYGYTF
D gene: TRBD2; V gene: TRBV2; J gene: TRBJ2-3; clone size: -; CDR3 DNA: TGTGCCAGCAAACTAACTAGCGGGGGGGCCGGGGATACGCAGTATTTT; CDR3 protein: CASKLTSGGAGDTQYF